This entry lists 5 T cell receptor beta chains sequenced from one sample in a study of shared clonotypes between healthy human individuals. Assay: immunoSEQ multiplex PCR; the TCRdb copy retains only in-frame clones and omits some. The data hold 600,000 to 800,000 clones, with 72% observed a single time. Sequenced: memory CD4+ T cells sorted from blood. The sample's subset: CD45RA-negative fraction. The receptors come from a young woman in good health.

The V and J genes are TRBV6-1 and TRBJ1-2; the D gene is possibly TRBD1 (5 bases). Germline-derived CDR1 and CDR2 are MNHNS and SASEGT. This CDR3 has 13 amino acids. V was cut by 5 bases and J by 0 bases, with 7 bases left in between. CDR3 bases: TGTGCCAGCAGTCCAGGGTCTAACTATGGCTACACCTTC. It translates to CASSPGSNYGYTF.

The chain carries TRBV18 and TRBJ2-7, with D perhaps assigned TRBD1 or TRBD2 (6 bases each). Trimming left V 3 bases short and J 4 bases short, with 13 bases between. Germline loops: CDR1 KGHSH, CDR2 LQKENI. This CDR3 contains 14 residues. The CDR3 DNA follows: TGTGCCAGCTCACCCTCATGGGGGGCGTACGAGCAGTACTTC. Its protein is CASSPSWGAYEQYF.

This clone is a singleton in its sample. The rearrangement joins TRBV27 to TRBJ2-1; 11 bases match TRBD2. Germline V gene data show CDR1 as MNHEY and CDR2 as SMNVEV (reference sequence). This CDR3 comprises 15 residues. Trimming took 7 bases from V and 1 from J; bases not matched to a gene: 3. CDR3: CASKGLAGSYNEQFF. In nucleotides, the CDR3 is TGTGCCAGCAAAGGACTAGCGGGTTCCTACAATGAGCAGTTCTTC.

V and J are TRBV5-4 and TRBJ2-2; perhaps TRBD1 as D (6 bases). V gave up 4 bases and J gave up 3 bases, with 7 bases separating them. Germline values: CDR1 SGHNT, CDR2 YYREEE (reference sequence). This CDR3 is 13 amino acids long. The CDR3 region is CASSQGHTGELFF. DNA for the CDR3: TGTGCCAGCAGCCAGGGGCACACCGGGGAGCTGTTTTTT.

The chain joins TRBV5-1 to TRBJ1-3; D is undetermined. Trimming took off 4 bases at V and 4 bases at J, with 15 bases between the two ends. The CDR3 sequence is 15 residues long. Germline V gene data show CDR1 as SGHRS and CDR2 as YFSETQ. The CDR3 loop reads CASSLGNEGGNTIYF. DNA of the CDR3: TGCGCCAGCAGCCTGGGCAATGAAGGAGGAAACACCATATATTTT.